This TCR beta chain was recovered during a study of blood T cell repertoires in COVID-19. Study in general: Sample material is recorded as cDNA or gDNA derived from T cells, B-cell-depleted T cells, or PBMCs.

The CDR3 spans 14 residues. Germline V gives CDR1 MNHEY, CDR2 SMNVEV (reference sequence). V lost 5 bases to trimming and J lost 3 bases, with 14 bases between them. TCRdb's table, derived via immunoSEQ multiplex PCR, lists solely in-frame clones and lacks some. The table includes around 280,000 clones, 90% detected once. Material: PBMCs or T cells enriched from blood (not recorded which). V usage is TRBV27 and J usage is TRBJ2-7; unclear D gene. This TCR came from a woman between 18 and 30 years old with acute COVID-19. CDR3 bases: TGTGCCAGCAGTAGAACTAAGGCCCACTACGAGCAGTACTTC. This translates into CASSRTKAHYEQYF.